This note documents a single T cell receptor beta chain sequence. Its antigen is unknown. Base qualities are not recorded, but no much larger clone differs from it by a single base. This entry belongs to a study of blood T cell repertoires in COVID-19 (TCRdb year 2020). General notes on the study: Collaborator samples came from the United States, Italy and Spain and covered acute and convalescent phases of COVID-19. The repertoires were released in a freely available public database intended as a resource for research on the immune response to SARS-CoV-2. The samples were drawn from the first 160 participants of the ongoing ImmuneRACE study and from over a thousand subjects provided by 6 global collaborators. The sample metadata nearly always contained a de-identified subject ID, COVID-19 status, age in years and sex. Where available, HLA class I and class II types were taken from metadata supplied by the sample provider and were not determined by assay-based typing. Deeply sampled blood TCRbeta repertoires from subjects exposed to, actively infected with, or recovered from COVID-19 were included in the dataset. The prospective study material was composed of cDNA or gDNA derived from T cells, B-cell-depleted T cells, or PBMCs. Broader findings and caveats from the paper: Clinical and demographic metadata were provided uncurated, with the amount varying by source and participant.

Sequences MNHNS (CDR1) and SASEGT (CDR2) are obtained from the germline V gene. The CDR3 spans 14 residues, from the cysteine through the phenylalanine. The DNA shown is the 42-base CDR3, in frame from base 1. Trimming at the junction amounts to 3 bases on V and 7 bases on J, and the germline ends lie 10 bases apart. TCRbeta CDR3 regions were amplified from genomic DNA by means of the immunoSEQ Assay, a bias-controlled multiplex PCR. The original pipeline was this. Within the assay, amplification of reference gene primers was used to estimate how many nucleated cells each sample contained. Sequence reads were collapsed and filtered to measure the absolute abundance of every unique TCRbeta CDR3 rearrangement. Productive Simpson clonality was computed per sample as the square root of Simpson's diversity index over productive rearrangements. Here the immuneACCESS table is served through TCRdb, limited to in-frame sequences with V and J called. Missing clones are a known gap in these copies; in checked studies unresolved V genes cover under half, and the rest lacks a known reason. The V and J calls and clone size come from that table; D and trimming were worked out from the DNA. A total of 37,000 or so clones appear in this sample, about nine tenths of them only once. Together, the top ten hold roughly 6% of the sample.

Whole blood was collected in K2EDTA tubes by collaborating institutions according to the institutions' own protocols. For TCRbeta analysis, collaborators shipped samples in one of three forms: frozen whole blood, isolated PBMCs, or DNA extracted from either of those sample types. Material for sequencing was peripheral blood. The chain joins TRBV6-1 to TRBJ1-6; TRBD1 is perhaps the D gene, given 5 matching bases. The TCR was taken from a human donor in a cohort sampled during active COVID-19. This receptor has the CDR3 CASSEGYRNSPLHF. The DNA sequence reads TGTGCCAGCAGTGAGGGATACAGGAATTCACCCCTCCACTTT.